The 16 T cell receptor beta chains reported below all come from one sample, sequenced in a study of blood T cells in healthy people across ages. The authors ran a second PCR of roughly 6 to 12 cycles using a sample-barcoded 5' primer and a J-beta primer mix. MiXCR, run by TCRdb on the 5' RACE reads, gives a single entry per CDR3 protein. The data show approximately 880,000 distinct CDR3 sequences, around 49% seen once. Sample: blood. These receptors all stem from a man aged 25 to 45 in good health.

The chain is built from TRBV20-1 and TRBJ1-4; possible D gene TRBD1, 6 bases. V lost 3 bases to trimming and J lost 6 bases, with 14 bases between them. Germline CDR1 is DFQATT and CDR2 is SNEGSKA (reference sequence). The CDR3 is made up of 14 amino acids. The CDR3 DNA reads TGCAGTGCTAGCTTCGGGGGGGCTCATGAAAAACTGTTTTTT. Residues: CSASFGGAHEKLFF.

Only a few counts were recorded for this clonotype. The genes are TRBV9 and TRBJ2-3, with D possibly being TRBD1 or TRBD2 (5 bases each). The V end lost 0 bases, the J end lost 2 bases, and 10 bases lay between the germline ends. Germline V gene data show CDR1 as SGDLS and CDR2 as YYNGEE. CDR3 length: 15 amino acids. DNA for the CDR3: TGTGCCAGCAGCGTAGCGGGGACCTACACAGATACGCAGTATTTT. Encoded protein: CASSVAGTYTDTQYF.

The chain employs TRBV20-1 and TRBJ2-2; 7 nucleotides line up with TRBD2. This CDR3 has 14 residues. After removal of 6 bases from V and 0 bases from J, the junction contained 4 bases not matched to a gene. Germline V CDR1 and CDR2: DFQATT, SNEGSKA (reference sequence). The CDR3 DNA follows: TGCAGTGCGAAACGGGGGGCGAACACCGGGGAGCTGTTTTTT. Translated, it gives CSAKRGANTGELFF.

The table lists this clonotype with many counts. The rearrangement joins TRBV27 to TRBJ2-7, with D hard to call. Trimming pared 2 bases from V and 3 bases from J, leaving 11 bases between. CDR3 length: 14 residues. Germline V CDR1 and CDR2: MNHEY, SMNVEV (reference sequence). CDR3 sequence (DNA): TGTGCCAGCAGTTTAAAGGGAAAGGGCTACGAGCAGTACTTC. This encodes CASSLKGKGYEQYF.

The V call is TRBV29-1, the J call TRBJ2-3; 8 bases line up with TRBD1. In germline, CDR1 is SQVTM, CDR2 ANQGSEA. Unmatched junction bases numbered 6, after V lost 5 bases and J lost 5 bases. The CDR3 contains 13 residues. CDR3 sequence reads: CSVKRQGKDTQYF. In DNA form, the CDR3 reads TGCAGCGTTAAGCGACAGGGGAAAGATACGCAGTATTTT.

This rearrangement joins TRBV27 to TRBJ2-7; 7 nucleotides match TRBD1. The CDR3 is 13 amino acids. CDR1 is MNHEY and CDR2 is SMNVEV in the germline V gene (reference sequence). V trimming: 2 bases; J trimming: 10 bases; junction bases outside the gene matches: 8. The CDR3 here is CASSLPGQTYQYF. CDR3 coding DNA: TGTGCCAGCAGTTTACCGGGACAGACTTATCAGTACTTC.

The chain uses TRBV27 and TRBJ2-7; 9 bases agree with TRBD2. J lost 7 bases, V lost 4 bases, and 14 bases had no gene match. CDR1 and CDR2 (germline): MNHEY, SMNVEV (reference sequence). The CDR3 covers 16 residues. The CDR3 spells CASSSYGSGGYGEQYF. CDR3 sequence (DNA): TGTGCCAGCAGTTCATACGGTAGCGGGGGTTATGGTGAGCAGTACTTC.

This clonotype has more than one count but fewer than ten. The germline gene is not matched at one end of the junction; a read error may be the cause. The chain's CDR3 is CASSLELYEQYF. The CDR3, as DNA: TGTGCCAGCAGTTTAGAGCTGTACGAGCAGTACTTC. The V and J genes are TRBV7-9 and TRBJ2-7; D gene ambiguous. Per germline, CDR1 SEHNR and CDR2 FQNEAQ (reference sequence). CDR3 length equals 12 residues.

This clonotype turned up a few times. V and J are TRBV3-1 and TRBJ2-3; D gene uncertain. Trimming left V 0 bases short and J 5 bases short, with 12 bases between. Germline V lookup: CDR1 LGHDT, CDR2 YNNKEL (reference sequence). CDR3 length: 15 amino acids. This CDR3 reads CASSQDALTGDTQYF. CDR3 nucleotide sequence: TGTGCCAGCAGCCAAGATGCGCTAACCGGAGATACGCAGTATTTT.

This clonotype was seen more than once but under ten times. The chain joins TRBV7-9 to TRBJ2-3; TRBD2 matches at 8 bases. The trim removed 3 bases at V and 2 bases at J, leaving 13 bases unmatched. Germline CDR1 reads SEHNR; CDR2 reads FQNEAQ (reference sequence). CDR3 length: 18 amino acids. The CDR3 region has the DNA TGTGCCAGCAGCTTTTCCGGGGGGGCGACACTTTACACAGATACGCAGTATTTT. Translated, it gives CASSFSGGATLYTDTQYF.

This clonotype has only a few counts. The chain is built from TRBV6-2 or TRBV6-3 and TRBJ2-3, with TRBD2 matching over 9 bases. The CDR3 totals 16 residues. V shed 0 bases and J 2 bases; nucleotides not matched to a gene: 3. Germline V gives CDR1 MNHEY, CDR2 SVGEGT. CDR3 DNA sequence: TGTGCCAGCAGTTACTCGCTAGCGGGGATCACAGATACGCAGTATTTT. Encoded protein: CASSYSLAGITDTQYF.

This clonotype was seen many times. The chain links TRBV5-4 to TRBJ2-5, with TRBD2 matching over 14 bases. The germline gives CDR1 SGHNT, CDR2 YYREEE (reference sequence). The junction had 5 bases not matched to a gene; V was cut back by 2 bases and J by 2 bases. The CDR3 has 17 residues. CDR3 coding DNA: TGTGCCAGCAGCTTCGGACTAGCGGGGGGCCTACAAGAGACCCAGTACTTC. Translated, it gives CASSFGLAGGLQETQYF. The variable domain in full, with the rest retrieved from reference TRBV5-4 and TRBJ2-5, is ETGVTQSPTHLIKTRGQQVTLRCSSQSGHNTVSWYQQALGQGPQFIFQYYREEENGRGNFPPRFSGLQFPNYSSELNVNALELDDSALYLCASSFGLAGGLQETQYFGPGTRLLVL.

CDR3 sequence: CASNRDYSTEAFF. CDR3 sequence (DNA): TGTGCCAGCAACAGGGATTATTCCACTGAAGCTTTCTTT. The V call is TRBV25-1, the J call TRBJ1-1; the D gene is possibly TRBD1 (6 bases). The CDR3 contains 13 residues. CDR1 is MGHDK, CDR2 SYGVNS, per germline. V lost 7 bases and J lost 4, with 13 bases in between.

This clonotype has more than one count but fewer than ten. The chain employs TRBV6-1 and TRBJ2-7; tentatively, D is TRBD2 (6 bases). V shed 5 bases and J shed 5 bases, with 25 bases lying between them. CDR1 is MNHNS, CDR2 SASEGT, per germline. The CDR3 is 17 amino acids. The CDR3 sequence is CASSLWGVTGVADEQYF. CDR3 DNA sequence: TGTGCCAGCAGTCTTTGGGGGGTGACGGGAGTAGCCGACGAGCAGTACTTC.

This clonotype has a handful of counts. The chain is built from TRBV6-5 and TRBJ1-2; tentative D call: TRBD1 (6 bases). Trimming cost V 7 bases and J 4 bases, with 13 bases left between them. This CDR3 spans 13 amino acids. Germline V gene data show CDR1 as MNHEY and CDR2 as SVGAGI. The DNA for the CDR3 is TGTGCCAGCACCACGACAGGAACCTATGGCTACACCTTC. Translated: CASTTTGTYGYTF.

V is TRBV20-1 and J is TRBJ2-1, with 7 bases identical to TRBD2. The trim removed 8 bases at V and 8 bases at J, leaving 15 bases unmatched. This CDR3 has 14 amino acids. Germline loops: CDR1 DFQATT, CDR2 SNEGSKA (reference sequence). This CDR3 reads CSTRPRGGGYEQFF. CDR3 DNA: TGCAGTACGAGACCCCGCGGGGGAGGGTATGAGCAGTTCTTC.